This TCR beta chain appears in the sequencing data of a study of Graves' ophthalmopathy and Graves' hyperthyroidism. Background on the study: The term stable hyperthyroidism indicated an absence of ophthalmopathy within 18 months of follow-up.

Certain patients were not enrolled. These were patients with other autoimmune diseases, uncontrolled infections, pregnancy or lactation. Clinical symptoms, serum thyroxine, TRAb, thyroid ultrasound and orbital computed tomography determined diagnosis. Amplification of the TCR beta CDR3 regions used RNA transcripts (as template). Investigators did first-round RT-PCR with HTBI primers, then second-round multiplex PCR. MiXCR, run by TCRdb on the multiplex PCR reads, gives a single entry per CDR3 protein. The table has over a million distinct CDR3 sequences, about 38% seen once. Study findings and constraints: Blood also contained most of the expanded thyroid clonotypes above 0.001 frequency.

For this clonotype: What it binds is unknown.

The germline CDR1 and CDR2 sequences are SEHNR and FQNEAQ (reference sequence). CDR3 length: 14 residues. Trimming removed 3 bases from V and 0 bases from J, with 5 bases in between. Sequencing was done on a sample of peripheral blood or thyroid tissue (not recorded which). The clonotype comes from an adult man with Graves' hyperthyroidism. The chain has TRBV7-9 and TRBJ1-4; the D is unclear. The CDR3 DNA sequence: TGTGCCAGCAGCTTTGCCGCAACTAATGAAAAACTGTTTTTT. Translating gives CASSFAATNEKLFF.